This T cell receptor (beta chain) was captured in a study of metastatic and nonmetastatic thyroid tumors. The overall study: Repertoires of blood and of tissue (tumor or nodule) from malignant and benign thyroid patients were compared. Study observations and caveats: In blood and tumor, TCR beta diversity was reportedly significantly higher in malignant thyroid tumors than in benign nodules.

V shed 1 base and J shed 5 bases, with 14 bases lying between them. From germline, CDR1 is LGHDT and CDR2 YNNKEL (reference sequence). The CDR3 length is 15 residues. Via MiXCR, TCRdb re-called the PCR reads. The sample holds 15,000 to 20,000 clones, more than 15% seen once. This clone was seen at least ten times. Its target is not known. No patient received treatment before thyroid surgery. The rearrangement links TRBV3-1 to TRBJ2-5; D gene uncertain. The receptor was isolated from a female donor with papillary thyroid cancer or a benign thyroid nodule (not recorded which). Some clones in this sample may be carry-over from other donors' samples. The sample consisted of blood. The CDR3: CASSQGPGPWETQYF. The DNA for the CDR3 is TGTGCCAGCAGCCAAGGACCGGGCCCGTGGGAGACCCAGTACTTC.